The 21 T cell receptor beta chains below were found in one sample sequenced in a study of blood T cell repertoires in COVID-19. Using immunoSEQ multiplex PCR, the repertoire was profiled, and TCRdb retains in-frame clones only, with some absent. The sample includes 130,000 or so clones, roughly 71% of them seen just once. The material sequenced was peripheral blood. Receptor source: a man of 80 years or more with acute or convalescent COVID-19.

This clone was counted a single time. The rearrangement links TRBV7-9 to TRBJ1-1, with 7 positions matching TRBD1. The V gene's germline CDR1 is SEHNR and CDR2 FQNEAQ (reference sequence). V gave up 6 bases and J gave up 0 bases; unmatched junction bases: 7. This CDR3 comprises 15 residues. CDR3 DNA: TGTGCCAGCAGGACAAAGGACAGGCTGAACACTGAAGCTTTCTTT. Translation gives CASRTKDRLNTEAFF. Looking up the rest from reference TRBV7-9 and TRBJ1-1 gives the full variable domain: DTGVSQNPRHKITKRGQNVTFRCDPISEHNRLYWYRQTLGQGPEFLTYFQNEAQLEKSRLLSDRFSAERPKGSFSTLEIQRTEQGDSAMYLCASRTKDRLNTEAFFGQGTRLTVV.

In nucleotides, the CDR3 is TGCGCCAGCAGCCAAGGACAGGGCTCCCGAAGGGGCAATGAGCAGTTCTTC. Amino acids: CASSQGQGSRRGNEQFF. This chain joins TRBV4-1 and TRBJ2-1, with 7 positions matching TRBD1. CDR3 length equals 17 residues. CDR1 is MGHRA, CDR2 YSYEKL, per germline. V lost 1 base and J lost 6; bases outside the gene matches: 12.

The gene calls are TRBV5-5 and TRBJ2-7, with D perhaps TRBD1 (6 bases). The V end lost 4 bases, the J end lost 0 bases, and 8 bases lay between the germline ends. The CDR3 sequence is 13 residues long. Germline V gene data show CDR1 as SGHKS and CDR2 as YYEKEE (reference sequence). CDR3 sequence (DNA): TGTGCCAGCAGCAACAGGGTCTCCTACGAGCAGTACTTC. The encoded protein is CASSNRVSYEQYF.

The chain combines TRBV11-2 with TRBJ2-1; 7 positions agree with TRBD1. The CDR3 spans 14 residues. The junction had 6 bases not matched to a gene; V was cut back by 7 bases and J by 3 bases. CDR1 is SGHAT, CDR2 FQNNGV, per germline. CDR3: CASTPDRVYNEQFF. CDR3 in DNA: TGTGCCAGCACCCCCGACAGGGTCTACAATGAGCAGTTCTTC.

This clone was picked up one time. V usage is TRBV7-9 and J usage is TRBJ2-1; TRBD2 agrees at 9 bases. V was pared by 5 bases and J by 4 bases, with 9 bases of the junction left unmatched. This CDR3 spans 16 amino acids. Germline V gene data show CDR1 as SEHNR and CDR2 as FQNEAQ (reference sequence). The CDR3: CASSLGGLAGYNEQFF. DNA for the CDR3: TGTGCCAGCAGCCTAGGGGGGCTAGCGGGATACAATGAGCAGTTCTTC.

The chain has TRBV5-6 and TRBJ1-4, with TRBD1 matching 8 bases. Trimming took 4 bases from V and 8 from J; bases not matched to a gene: 7. There are 14 residues in the CDR3. Germline CDR1 and CDR2: SGHDT and YYEEEE. The CDR3 DNA is TGTGCCAGCAGCAACGACAGGGGACGCGAAAAACTGTTTTTT. This sequence encodes CASSNDRGREKLFF.

V and J are TRBV21-1 and TRBJ2-2; the table gives TRBD2 as D, unverified against the DNA. TRBV21-1 is a listed pseudogene. The CDR3 extends over 17 amino acids. For the CDR3, the DNA is TGTGCCAGCGGACTCTTGGAGGCAGAGAAGAACACCGGGGAGCTGTTTTTT. It codes for CASGLLEAEKNTGELFF.

The chain uses TRBV28 and TRBJ2-7, with D perhaps TRBD2 (6 bases). Trimming pared 6 bases from V and 4 bases from J, leaving 13 bases between. Germline V gene data show CDR1 as MDHEN and CDR2 as SYDVKM. CDR3 length: 13 residues. In DNA form, the CDR3 reads TGTGCCAGCAGGAGGGGACTTTATTACGAGCAGTACTTC. Translating it yields CASRRGLYYEQYF.

V gene TRBV2 combines with J gene TRBJ1-5; D is undetermined. CDR3 length: 13 residues. Germline V gene lookup returns CDR1 SNHLY and CDR2 FYNNEI. V lost 4 bases and J 7 bases, leaving 11 bases between the germline ends. The CDR3 loop reads CASSAEKLQPQHF. CDR3 bases: TGTGCCAGCAGTGCGGAGAAGTTGCAGCCCCAGCATTTT.

The genes are TRBV3-1 (or the pseudogene TRBV3-2) and TRBJ2-1, with D perhaps TRBD1 (5 bases). Germline-derived CDR1 and CDR2 are LGHDT and YNNKEL (reference sequence). CDR3 length: 11 amino acids. The V and J ends lost 1 base and 12 bases respectively, with 7 bases between them. CDR3 in DNA: TGTGCCAGCAGCCAAGGGCAGGGGCAGTTCTTC. It specifies CASSQGQGQFF.

The CDR3 coding sequence is TGTGCCAGCAGTTACTCGAGAGGGATCACTGAAGCTTTCTTT. As protein: CASSYSRGITEAFF. The gene calls are TRBV6-5 and TRBJ1-1; D gene uncertain. Trimming took off 0 bases at V and 4 bases at J, with 9 bases between the two ends. The CDR3 is made up of 14 amino acids. Germline V gene lookup returns CDR1 MNHEY and CDR2 SVGAGI.

J is TRBJ2-2 and V is TRBV7-2; D gene ambiguous. Between the trimmed V and J ends, which lost 2 bases and 2 bases, there was a span of 9 bases. From germline, CDR1 is SGHTA and CDR2 FQGNSA. The CDR3 has 15 residues. CDR3 nucleotide sequence: TGTGCCAGCAGCTTATTGCCGCGAAACACCGGGGAGCTGTTTTTT. This codes for CASSLLPRNTGELFF.

V gene TRBV13 combines with J gene TRBJ2-3; maybe TRBD1 (5 bases). The CDR3 covers 13 residues. Between the trimmed V and J ends, which lost 3 bases and 4 bases, there was a span of 8 bases. CDR1 and CDR2 (germline): PRHDT, FYEKMQ (reference sequence). The CDR3 nucleotides are TGTGCCAGCAGCTTTCCAGGGTCAGATACGCAGTATTTT. Protein product: CASSFPGSDTQYF.

Remarks on this clone: Other nucleotide sequences in the sample specify the same CDR3. The chain uses TRBV6-1 and TRBJ2-5; D remains ambiguous. V was shortened by 2 bases and J by 7 bases, with 14 bases between the two germline ends. Germline assignment: CDR1 MNHNS and CDR2 SASEGT. The CDR3 has 14 residues. The CDR3 region has the DNA TGTGCCAGCAGTGAAAGGATTAGCCCGGCGACCCAGTACTTC. Residues: CASSERISPATQYF.

This clone was seen a single time. This chain links TRBV2 with TRBJ2-2, with a weak D call TRBD1 (6 bases). The V end was cut by 8 bases, the J end by 5 bases, with 15 bases between. Germline values: CDR1 SNHLY, CDR2 FYNNEI. The CDR3 has 14 residues. The CDR3 DNA reads TGTGCCAGCTGGTGGGAACAGGGTACCGGGGAGCTGTTTTTT. Encoded protein: CASWWEQGTGELFF.

The chain links TRBV7-8 to TRBJ1-2, with D tentatively TRBD1 (5 bases). Germline V gives CDR1 SGHVS, CDR2 FQNEAQ. The CDR3 runs to 15 residues. Trimming took 1 base from V and 2 from J, leaving 11 bases between them. The CDR3 reads CASSLGGQPNYGYTF. CDR3 in DNA: TGTGCCAGCAGCTTAGGGGGCCAGCCAAACTATGGCTACACCTTC. The variable domain in full, completed from reference TRBV7-8 and TRBJ1-2, reads GAGVSQSPRYKVAKRGQDVALRCDPISGHVSLFWYQQALGQGPEFLTYFQNEAQLDKSGLPSDRFFAERPEGSVSTLKIQRTQQEDSAVYLCASSLGGQPNYGYTFGSGTRLTVV.

The chain joins TRBV6-6 to TRBJ2-2, with 8 bases matching TRBD2. Germline-derived CDR1 and CDR2 are MNHNY and SVGAGI (reference sequence). V lost 6 bases and J lost 3; bases outside the gene matches: 6. The CDR3 extends over 15 amino acids. Written as DNA, the CDR3 is TGTGCCAGCAGAAACGGGGGGGCGTACACCGGGGAGCTGTTTTTT. Amino acid sequence: CASRNGGAYTGELFF.

J is TRBJ2-2 and V is TRBV6-5; D remains unclear. This CDR3 has 13 amino acids. V was cut by 7 bases and J by 4 bases, with 10 bases left in between. Germline V gives CDR1 MNHEY, CDR2 SVGAGI. The CDR3 reads CASTDSGTGELFF. CDR3 DNA: TGTGCCAGCACCGATTCGGGCACCGGGGAGCTGTTTTTT.

The chain has TRBV2 and TRBJ1-3, with D maybe TRBD1 (5 bases). The CDR3 consists of 17 residues. Looked up from germline, CDR1 is SNHLY and CDR2 is FYNNEI. The V end lost 5 bases, the J end lost 1 base, and 18 bases lay between the germline ends. CDR3 protein: CASSWMGEGFSGNTIYF. In nucleotides, the CDR3 is TGTGCCAGCAGTTGGATGGGGGAGGGGTTTTCTGGAAACACCATATATTTT.

V usage is TRBV12-3 or TRBV12-4 and J usage is TRBJ2-1, with a weak D call TRBD2 (6 bases). CDR3 length equals 13 residues. The V and J ends lost 6 bases and 9 bases respectively, with 15 bases between them. In DNA form, the CDR3 reads TGTGCCAGCAGGGCTGAATGGGGAGGTGAGCAGTTCTTC. The encoded protein is CASRAEWGGEQFF.

The chain combines TRBV3-1 (or the pseudogene TRBV3-2) with TRBJ1-2; D uncertain. The V end was cut by 0 bases, the J end by 5 bases, with 10 bases between. Germline-derived CDR1 and CDR2 are LGHDT and YNNKEL (reference sequence). This CDR3 contains 14 residues. CDR3 coding DNA: TGTGCCAGCAGCCAAGAACCCCAGGAATATGGCTACACCTTC. This gives the protein CASSQEPQEYGYTF.